Below, one TCR beta chain is given with its context. The sample belongs to a study of blood T cell repertoires in COVID-19. Some clones are missing from TCRdb's copy, which holds only in-frame ones; the method was immunoSEQ multiplex PCR. Of over 250,000 clones detected, about four fifths appear once; the ten largest clones hold around 10%. This CDR3 spans 15 amino acids. From germline, CDR1 is MNHEY and CDR2 SVGEGT. V shed 2 bases and J 0 bases; nucleotides not matched to a gene: 1. This chain links TRBV6-2 or TRBV6-3 with TRBJ2-3; 8 nucleotides align to TRBD2. The source material was peripheral blood. This TCR was sampled from a woman aged 45-65 years who had recovered from COVID-19. The CDR3 protein is CASSYRLASTDTQYF. The CDR3 nucleotides are TGTGCCAGCAGTTACCGACTAGCGAGCACAGATACGCAGTATTTT.